These 17 T cell receptor beta chains came from one sample sequenced in a study of CD8+ T cells in alopecia areata. Treatment in this sample: oral pan-JAK inhibitor, 5-10 mg twice daily. After isolation, RNA underwent reverse transcription to generate cDNA as the sequencing template. Sequencing was performed with immunoSEQ multiplex PCR; in TCRdb, only in-frame clones are kept and a portion is missing. The table records 120,000 or so clones, around 58% of them present only once. The sample in question was CD8+ T cells sorted from blood, obtained at week 4, from a patient treated with tofacitinib. These receptors all stem from a human donor with alopecia areata.

The genes are TRBV6-5 and TRBJ1-6; TRBD1 is a possible D gene (5 bases). The V end was cut by 10 bases, the J end by 7 bases, with 20 bases between. The CDR3 spans 15 residues. Per germline, CDR1 MNHEY and CDR2 SVGAGI. CDR3: CATTVGASGNSPLHF. DNA of the CDR3: TGTGCCACGACCGTTGGGGCCTCGGGGAATTCACCCCTCCACTTT.

The chain couples TRBV28 to TRBJ2-1; D possibly matches TRBD1 or TRBD2 (6 bases each). Trimming left V 6 bases short and J 0 bases short, with 12 bases between. From germline, CDR1 is MDHEN and CDR2 SYDVKM. CDR3 length equals 15 residues. The CDR3 DNA reads TGTGCCAGCAGCTCCCCGGGGGCCTCCTACAATGAGCAGTTCTTC. It is translated as CASSSPGASYNEQFF.

This clone has just a few counts. This sequence joins TRBV29-1 and TRBJ2-5, with D perhaps TRBD2 (5 bases). The CDR3 sequence is 13 residues long. Germline CDR1 is SQVTM and CDR2 is ANQGSEA. V was cut by 4 bases and J by 5 bases, with 14 bases left in between. CDR3 nucleotide sequence: TGCAGCGTTGTAACCGGGATTGAGGAGACCCAGTACTTC. Protein: CSVVTGIEETQYF.

The rearrangement uses TRBV6-5 and TRBJ2-1, with D possibly being TRBD1 (6 bases). Trimming removed 6 bases from V and 6 bases from J, with 9 bases in between. The V gene's germline CDR1 is MNHEY and CDR2 SVGAGI. CDR3 length: 12 residues. The CDR3 DNA reads TGTGCCAGCAGATCACAGGGCAATGAGCAGTTCTTC. Translating gives CASRSQGNEQFF.

V gene TRBV11-2 combines with J gene TRBJ2-7, with D hard to call. The CDR3 totals 13 residues. Trimming removed 6 bases at V and 2 bases at J, with 11 bases between. Looked up from germline, CDR1 is SGHAT and CDR2 is FQNNGV. CDR3 in DNA: TGTGCCAGCAGTTGGACCACGACCTACGAGCAGTACTTC. It codes for CASSWTTTYEQYF.

This chain links TRBV15 with TRBJ1-1; no clear D gene. In germline, CDR1 is LNHNV, CDR2 YYDKDF (reference sequence). There are 13 residues in the CDR3. Trimming shortened V by 1 base and J by 1 base, and 4 bases separated the two germline ends. The CDR3 sequence is CATSRGPNTEAFF. The CDR3 DNA is TGTGCCACCAGCAGAGGCCCGAACACTGAAGCTTTCTTT.

This clone turned up a few times. V and J are TRBV7-9 and TRBJ2-5; D might be TRBD2 (6 bases). The V end was cut by 4 bases, the J end by 3 bases, with 12 bases between. There are 14 residues in the CDR3. Germline V CDR1 and CDR2: SEHNR, FQNEAQ (reference sequence). The DNA for the CDR3 is TGTGCCAGCAGCTCGCGACTAGGCGAAGAGACCCAGTACTTC. As protein: CASSSRLGEETQYF.

The CDR3 region is CSVGSQETQYF. Here the CDR3 DNA reads TGCAGCGTTGGCTCTCAAGAGACCCAGTACTTC. V gene TRBV29-1 combines with J gene TRBJ2-5, with no clear D. Germline lookup yields CDR1 SQVTM and CDR2 ANQGSEA. V lost 4 bases, J lost 2 bases, and 5 bases lay in between. This CDR3 is 11 amino acids long.

The chain employs TRBV9 and TRBJ1-2; D is unresolved. V lost 0 bases and J lost 0, with 9 bases in between. CDR1 is SGDLS and CDR2 is YYNGEE in the germline V gene. The CDR3 loop spans 15 amino acids. The DNA of the CDR3 is TGTGCCAGCAGCGTAGGGCAGACCGCTAACTATGGCTACACCTTC. Translating gives CASSVGQTANYGYTF.

This clone came up a few times. The rearrangement uses TRBV29-1 and TRBJ2-1; 8 positions match TRBD2. The CDR3 runs to 13 residues. Germline CDR1 is SQVTM and CDR2 is ANQGSEA. The CDR3 is CSGGAGGPNEQFF. Written as DNA, the CDR3 is TGCAGTGGCGGGGCGGGGGGCCCCAATGAGCAGTTCTTC.

This clone was found once. The genes are TRBV29-1 and TRBJ1-2; 7 nucleotides line up with TRBD1. J gave up 5 bases and V 1 base, and 13 bases lay outside the gene matches. The CDR3 is 16 residues long. Per the germline V gene, CDR1 is SQVTM and CDR2 is ANQGSEA. The CDR3 region has the DNA TGCAGCGTTGAAGTCGACACAGGGGACGAAGAATATGGCTACACCTTC. This codes for CSVEVDTGDEEYGYTF.

The V gene is TRBV7-6, the J gene TRBJ2-7; D tentatively fits TRBD1 or TRBD2 (5 bases each). Germline CDR1 SGHVS, CDR2 FNYEAQ. CDR3 length: 15 amino acids. Trimming removed 2 bases at V and 5 bases at J, with 16 bases between. CDR3 region: CASSLYGDPPDEQYF. Written as DNA, the CDR3 is TGTGCCAGCAGCTTATACGGGGACCCACCCGACGAGCAGTACTTC.

This clone is labeled as hyperexpanded (1% or more). This chain connects TRBV28 to TRBJ2-7; TRBD2 matches at 8 bases. V was pared by 3 bases and J by 6 bases, with 16 bases of the junction left unmatched. The CDR3 loop spans 17 amino acids. CDR1 and CDR2 from the germline V gene are MDHEN and SYDVKM. The CDR3 DNA reads TGTGCCAGCAGTTTGATCCCTCCCGGGACTAGGTATGGCGAGCAGTACTTC. Encoded protein: CASSLIPPGTRYGEQYF. Drawing the rest from reference TRBV28 and TRBJ2-7, the complete variable domain is DVKVTQSSRYLVKRTGEKVFLECVQDMDHENMFWYRQDPGLGLRLIYFSYDVKMKEKGDIPEGYSVSREKKERFSLILESASTNQTSMYLCASSLIPPGTRYGEQYFGPGTRLTVT.

This clone was picked up one time. This chain uses TRBV2 with TRBJ1-6; D is ambiguous. CDR3 length: 13 amino acids. Trimming took 4 bases from V and 8 from J, leaving 9 bases between them. In germline, CDR1 is SNHLY, CDR2 FYNNEI. CDR3 loop: CASSGGIDSPLHF. The CDR3 coding sequence is TGTGCCAGCAGTGGGGGAATAGATTCACCCCTCCACTTT.

CDR3: CASSQDEDSYNEQFF. The CDR3 DNA is TGCGCCAGCAGCCAAGATGAAGACTCCTACAATGAGCAGTTCTTC. The gene calls are TRBV4-3 and TRBJ2-1; D gene ambiguous. Trimming removed 0 bases from V and 0 bases from J, with 6 bases in between. CDR1 and CDR2 (germline): LGHNA, YSLEER. The CDR3 runs to 15 residues.

The chain links TRBV30 to TRBJ2-7; 9 bases are shared with TRBD1. Germline V gene sequence: CDR1 GTSNPN, CDR2 SVGIG (reference sequence). The CDR3 loop spans 14 amino acids. V gave up 6 bases and J gave up 2 bases; unmatched junction bases: 8. The CDR3 protein is CACELTGGAYEQYF. Written as DNA, the CDR3 is TGTGCCTGCGAACTGACAGGGGGTGCCTACGAGCAGTACTTC.

This rearrangement joins TRBV7-6 to TRBJ1-1, with a tentative D call TRBD1 (5 bases). Per germline, CDR1 SGHVS and CDR2 FNYEAQ. The CDR3 spans 12 residues. Between the trimmed V and J ends, which lost 1 base and 6 bases, there was a span of 6 bases. The CDR3 DNA sequence: TGTGCCAGCAGCTTAGGGGGGTCTGAAGCTTTCTTT. This codes for CASSLGGSEAFF.